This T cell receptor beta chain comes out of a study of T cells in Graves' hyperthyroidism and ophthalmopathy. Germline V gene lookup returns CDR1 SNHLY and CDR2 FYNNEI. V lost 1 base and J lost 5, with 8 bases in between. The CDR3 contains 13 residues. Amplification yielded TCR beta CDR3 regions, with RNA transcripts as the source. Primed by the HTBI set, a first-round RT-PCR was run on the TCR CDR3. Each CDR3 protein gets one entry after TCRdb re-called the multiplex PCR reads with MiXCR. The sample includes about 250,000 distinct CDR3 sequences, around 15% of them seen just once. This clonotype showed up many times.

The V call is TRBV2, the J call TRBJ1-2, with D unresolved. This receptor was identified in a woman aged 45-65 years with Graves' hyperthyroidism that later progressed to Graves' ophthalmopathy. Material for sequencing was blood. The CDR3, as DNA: TGTGCCAGCAGTGAAGATGCGGGGTATGGCTACACCTTC. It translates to CASSEDAGYGYTF.